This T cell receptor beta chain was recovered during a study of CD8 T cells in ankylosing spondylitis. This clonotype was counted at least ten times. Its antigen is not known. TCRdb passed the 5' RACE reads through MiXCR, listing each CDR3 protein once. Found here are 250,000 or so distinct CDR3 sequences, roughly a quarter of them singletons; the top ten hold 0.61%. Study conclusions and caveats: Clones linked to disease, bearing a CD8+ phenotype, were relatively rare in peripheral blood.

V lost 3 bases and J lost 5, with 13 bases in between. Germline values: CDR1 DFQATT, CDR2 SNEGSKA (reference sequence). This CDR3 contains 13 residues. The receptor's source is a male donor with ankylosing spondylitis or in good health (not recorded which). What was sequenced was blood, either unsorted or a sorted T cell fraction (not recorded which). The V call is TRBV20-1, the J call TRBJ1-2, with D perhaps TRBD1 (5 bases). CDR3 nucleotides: TGCAGTGCTAGCGGCAGGGAATTATATGGCTACACCTTC. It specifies CSASGRELYGYTF.